This T cell receptor (beta chain) emerged from a study of blood T cell repertoires in COVID-19. Details on this clone: Sequence at one end of the junction differs from germline and may be a read error.

CDR1 SGHTA and CDR2 FQGTGA come from the germline V gene. The CDR3 has 15 amino acids. Original processing notes: Quantification of nucleated cells was approximated via reference gene primer amplification. The protocol was immunoSEQ multiplex PCR, while the TCRdb copy is restricted to in-frame clones and leaves out a portion. The DNA was the basis for D and trimming; V, J and clone size are from that table. This table has about 130,000 clones, approximately 79% appearing once. The genes are TRBV7-3 and TRBJ2-7; tentative D call: TRBD2 (7 bases). Sequencing was done on a sample of PBMCs or T cells enriched from blood (not recorded which). The sequence derives from a man aged 35-49 years with acute COVID-19. The CDR3 DNA reads as TGTGCCAGCAGCCCCATGGGGGGGGGCTCCCACGAGCAGTACTTC. This gives the protein CASSPMGGGSHEQYF.